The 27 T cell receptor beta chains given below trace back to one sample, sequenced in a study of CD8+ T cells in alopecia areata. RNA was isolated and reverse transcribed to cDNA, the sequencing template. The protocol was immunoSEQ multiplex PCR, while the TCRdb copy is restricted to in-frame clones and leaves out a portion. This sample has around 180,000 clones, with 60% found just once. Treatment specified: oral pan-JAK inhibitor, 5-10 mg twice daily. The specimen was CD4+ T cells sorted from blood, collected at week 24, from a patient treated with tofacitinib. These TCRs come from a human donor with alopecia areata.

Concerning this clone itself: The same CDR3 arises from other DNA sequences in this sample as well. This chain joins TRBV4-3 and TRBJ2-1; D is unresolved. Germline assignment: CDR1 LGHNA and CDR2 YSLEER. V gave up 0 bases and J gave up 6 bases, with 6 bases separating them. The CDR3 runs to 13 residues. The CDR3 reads CASSQERGNEQFF. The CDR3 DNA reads TGCGCCAGCAGCCAAGAGAGAGGCAATGAGCAGTTCTTC.

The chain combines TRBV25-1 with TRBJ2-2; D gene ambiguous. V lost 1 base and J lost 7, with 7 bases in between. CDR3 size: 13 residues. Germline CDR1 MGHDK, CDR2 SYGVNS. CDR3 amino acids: CASSEWDYGELFF. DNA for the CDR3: TGTGCCAGCAGTGAATGGGATTACGGGGAGCTGTTTTTT.

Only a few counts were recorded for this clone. The CDR3 DNA is TGCGCCAGCAGCGACAGGGACAGGGCCTACGAGCAGTACTTC. Amino acid sequence: CASSDRDRAYEQYF. The rearrangement links TRBV5-1 to TRBJ2-7; 9 positions match TRBD1. The CDR3 extends over 14 amino acids. Germline CDR1 SGHRS, CDR2 YFSETQ. Germline trimming cut 4 bases from V and 2 bases from J; bases unmatched to any gene: 4.

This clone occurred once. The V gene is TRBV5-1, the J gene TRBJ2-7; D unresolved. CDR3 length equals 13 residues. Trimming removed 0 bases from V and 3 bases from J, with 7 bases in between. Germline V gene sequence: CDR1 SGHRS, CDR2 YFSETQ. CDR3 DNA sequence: TGCGCCAGCAGCTTGGCAAAGGGCTACGAGCAGTACTTC. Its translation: CASSLAKGYEQYF.

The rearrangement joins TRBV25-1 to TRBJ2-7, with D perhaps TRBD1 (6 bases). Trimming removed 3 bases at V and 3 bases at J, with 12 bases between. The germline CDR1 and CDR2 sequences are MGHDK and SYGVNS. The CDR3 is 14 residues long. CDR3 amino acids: CASSEVRGGYEQYF. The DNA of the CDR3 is TGTGCCAGCAGTGAGGTCAGGGGTGGCTACGAGCAGTACTTC.

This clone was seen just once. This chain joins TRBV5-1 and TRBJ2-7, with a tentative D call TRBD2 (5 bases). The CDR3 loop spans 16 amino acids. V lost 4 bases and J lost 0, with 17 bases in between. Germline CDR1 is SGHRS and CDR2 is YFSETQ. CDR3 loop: CASSGGLQINSYEQYF. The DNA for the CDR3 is TGCGCCAGCAGCGGAGGTTTACAGATCAACTCCTACGAGCAGTACTTC. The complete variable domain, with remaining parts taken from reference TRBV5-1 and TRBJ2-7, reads KAGVTQTPRYLIKTRGQQVTLSCSPISGHRSVSWYQQTPGQGLQFLFEYFSETQRNKGNFPGRFSGRQFSNSRSEMNVSTLELGDSALYLCASSGGLQINSYEQYFGPGTRLTVT.

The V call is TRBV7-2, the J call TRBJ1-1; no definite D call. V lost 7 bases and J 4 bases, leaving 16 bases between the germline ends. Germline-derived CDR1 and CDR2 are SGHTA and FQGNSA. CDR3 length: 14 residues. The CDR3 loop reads CASTTRTAGTEAFF. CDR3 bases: TGTGCCAGCACCACGCGAACCGCTGGCACTGAAGCTTTCTTT. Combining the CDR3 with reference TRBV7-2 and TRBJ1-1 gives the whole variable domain GAGVSQSPSNKVTEKGKDVELRCDPISGHTALYWYRQSLGQGLEFLIYFQGNSAPDKSGLPSDRFSAERTGGSVSTLTIQRTQQEDSAVYLCASTTRTAGTEAFFGQGTRLTVV.

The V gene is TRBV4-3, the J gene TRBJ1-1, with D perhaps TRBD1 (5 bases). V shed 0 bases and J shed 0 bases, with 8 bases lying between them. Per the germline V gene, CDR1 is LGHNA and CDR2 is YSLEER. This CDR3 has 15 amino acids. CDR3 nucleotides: TGCGCCAGCAGCCAAGATCTAGGGGTGAACACTGAAGCTTTCTTT. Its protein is CASSQDLGVNTEAFF.

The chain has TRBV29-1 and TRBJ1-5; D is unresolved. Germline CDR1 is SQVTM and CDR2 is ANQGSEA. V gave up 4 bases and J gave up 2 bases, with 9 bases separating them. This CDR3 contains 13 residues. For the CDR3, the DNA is TGCAGCGTTGGGGAAGCGGGCAATCAGCCCCAGCATTTT. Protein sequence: CSVGEAGNQPQHF.

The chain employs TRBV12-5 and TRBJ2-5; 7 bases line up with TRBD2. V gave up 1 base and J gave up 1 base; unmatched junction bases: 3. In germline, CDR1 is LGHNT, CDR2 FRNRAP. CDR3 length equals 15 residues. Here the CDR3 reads CASGLGLAPQETQYF. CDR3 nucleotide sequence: TGTGCTAGTGGTTTGGGACTAGCCCCCCAAGAGACCCAGTACTTC.

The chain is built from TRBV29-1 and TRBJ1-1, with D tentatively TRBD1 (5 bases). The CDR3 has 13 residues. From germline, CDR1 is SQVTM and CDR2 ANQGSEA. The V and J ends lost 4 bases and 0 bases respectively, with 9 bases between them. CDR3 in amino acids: CSVADSMNTEAFF. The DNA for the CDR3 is TGCAGCGTTGCCGACAGTATGAACACTGAAGCTTTCTTT.

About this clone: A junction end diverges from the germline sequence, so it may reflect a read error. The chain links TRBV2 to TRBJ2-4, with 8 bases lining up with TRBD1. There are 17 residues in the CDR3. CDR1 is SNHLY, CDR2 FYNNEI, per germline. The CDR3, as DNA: TGTGCCAGCAGTGAAGCGAGATCCCTGGCAGGGGGCTCTTTTAGGAACTTC. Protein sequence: CASSEARSLAGGSFRNF.

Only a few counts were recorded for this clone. CDR3 in DNA: TGTGCCAGCAGCCAGTCGGGGGGGATCAATCAGCCCCAGCATTTT. Encoded protein: CASSQSGGINQPQHF. This sequence joins TRBV7-2 and TRBJ1-5; the D gene is possibly TRBD1 (5 bases). The ends were cut back, 5 bases at V and 3 bases at J, with 14 bases in the middle. This CDR3 spans 15 amino acids. In germline, CDR1 is SGHTA, CDR2 FQGNSA. The full variable domain, its missing parts supplied by reference TRBV7-2 and TRBJ1-5, is GAGVSQSPSNKVTEKGKDVELRCDPISGHTALYWYRQSLGQGLEFLIYFQGNSAPDKSGLPSDRFSAERTGGSVSTLTIQRTQQEDSAVYLCASSQSGGINQPQHFGDGTRLSIL.

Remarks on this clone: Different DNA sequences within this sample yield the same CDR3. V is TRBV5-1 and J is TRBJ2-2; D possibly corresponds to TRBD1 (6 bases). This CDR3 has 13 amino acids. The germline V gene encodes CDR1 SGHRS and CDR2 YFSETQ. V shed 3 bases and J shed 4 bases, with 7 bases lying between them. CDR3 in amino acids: CASSSQGTGELFF. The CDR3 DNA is TGCGCCAGCAGCTCACAGGGCACCGGGGAGCTGTTTTTT. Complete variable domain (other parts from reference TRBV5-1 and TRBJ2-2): KAGVTQTPRYLIKTRGQQVTLSCSPISGHRSVSWYQQTPGQGLQFLFEYFSETQRNKGNFPGRFSGRQFSNSRSEMNVSTLELGDSALYLCASSSQGTGELFFGEGSRLTVL.

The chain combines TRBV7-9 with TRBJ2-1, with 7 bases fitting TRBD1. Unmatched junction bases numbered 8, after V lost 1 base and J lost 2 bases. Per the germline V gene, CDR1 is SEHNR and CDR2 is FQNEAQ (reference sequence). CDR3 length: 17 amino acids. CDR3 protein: CASSLDTAGTAYNEQFF. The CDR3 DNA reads TGTGCCAGCAGCTTAGACACGGCCGGGACAGCCTACAATGAGCAGTTCTTC.

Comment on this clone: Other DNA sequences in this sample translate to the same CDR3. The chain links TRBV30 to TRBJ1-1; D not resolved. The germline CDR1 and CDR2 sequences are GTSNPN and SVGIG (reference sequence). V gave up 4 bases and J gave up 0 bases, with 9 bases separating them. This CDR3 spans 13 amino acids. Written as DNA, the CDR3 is TGTGCCTGGAAAGGGCAGCTGAACACTGAAGCTTTCTTT. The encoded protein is CAWKGQLNTEAFF. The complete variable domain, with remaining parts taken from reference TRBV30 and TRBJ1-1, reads SQTIHQWPATLVQPVGSPLSLECTVEGTSNPNLYWYRQAAGRGLQLLFYSVGIGQISSEVPQNLSASRPQDRQFILSSKKLLLSDSGFYLCAWKGQLNTEAFFGQGTRLTVV.

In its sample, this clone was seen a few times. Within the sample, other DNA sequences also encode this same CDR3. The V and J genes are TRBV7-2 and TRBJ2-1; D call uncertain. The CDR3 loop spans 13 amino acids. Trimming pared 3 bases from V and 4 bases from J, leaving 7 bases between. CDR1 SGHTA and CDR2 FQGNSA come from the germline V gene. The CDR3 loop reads CASSLGIYNEQFF. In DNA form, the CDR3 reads TGTGCCAGCAGCTTGGGCATTTACAATGAGCAGTTCTTC.

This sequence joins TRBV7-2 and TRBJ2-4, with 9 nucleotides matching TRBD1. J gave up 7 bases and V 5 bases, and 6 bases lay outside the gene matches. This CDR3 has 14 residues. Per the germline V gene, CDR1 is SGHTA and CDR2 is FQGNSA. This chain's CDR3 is CASSLQGASNIQYF. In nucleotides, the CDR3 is TGTGCCAGCAGCCTACAGGGGGCCTCGAACATTCAGTACTTC.

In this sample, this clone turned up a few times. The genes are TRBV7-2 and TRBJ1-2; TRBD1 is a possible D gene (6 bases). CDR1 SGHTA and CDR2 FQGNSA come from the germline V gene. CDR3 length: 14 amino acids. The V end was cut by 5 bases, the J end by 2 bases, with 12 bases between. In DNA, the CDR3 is TGTGCCAGCAGCGGCCGGGACAACAACTATGGCTACACCTTC. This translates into CASSGRDNNYGYTF.

The CDR3 sequence: CSVEDYGYTF. Written as DNA, the CDR3 is TGCAGCGTTGAAGACTATGGCTACACCTTC. The chain has TRBV29-1 and TRBJ1-2; no clear D. Looked up from germline, CDR1 is SQVTM and CDR2 is ANQGSEA. This CDR3 is 10 amino acids long. V was trimmed by 0 bases and J by 4 bases, leaving 0 bases between them.

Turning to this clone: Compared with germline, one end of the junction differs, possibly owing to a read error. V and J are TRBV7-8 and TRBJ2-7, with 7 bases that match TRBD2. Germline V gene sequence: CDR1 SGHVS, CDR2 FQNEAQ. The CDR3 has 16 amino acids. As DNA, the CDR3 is TGTACCAGCAGCAAATTTGAGCGGGACCCGGCCTACGAGCAGTACTTC. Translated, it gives CTSSKFERDPAYEQYF.

CDR3 sequence reads: CAVSYSTGYRKDTQYF. CDR3 DNA: TGTGCCGTATCATACAGCACAGGGTATCGGAAAGATACGCAGTATTTT. The chain combines TRBV10-3 with TRBJ2-3; the D gene is possibly TRBD1 (6 bases). V was pared by 11 bases and J by 5 bases, with 26 bases between. Germline V gives CDR1 ENHRY, CDR2 SYGVKD. The CDR3 consists of 16 residues.

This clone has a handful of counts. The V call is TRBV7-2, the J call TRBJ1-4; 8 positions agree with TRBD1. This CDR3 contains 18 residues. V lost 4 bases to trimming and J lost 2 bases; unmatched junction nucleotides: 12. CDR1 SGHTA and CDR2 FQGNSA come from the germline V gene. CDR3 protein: CASSSGQGRGTTNEKLFF. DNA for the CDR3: TGTGCCAGCAGCTCCGGACAGGGAAGAGGGACGACTAATGAAAAACTGTTTTTT. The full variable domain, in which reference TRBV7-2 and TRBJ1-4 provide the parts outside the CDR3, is GAGVSQSPSNKVTEKGKDVELRCDPISGHTALYWYRQSLGQGLEFLIYFQGNSAPDKSGLPSDRFSAERTGGSVSTLTIQRTQQEDSAVYLCASSSGQGRGTTNEKLFFGSGTQLSVL.

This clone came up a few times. CDR3 residues: CASSRSGTRPGFF. CDR3 bases: TGTGCCAGCAGCAGGTCCGGGACTCGTCCGGGGTTCTTC. V gene TRBV5-6 combines with J gene TRBJ2-1, with D possibly matching TRBD2 (6 bases). Germline CDR1 SGHDT, CDR2 YYEEEE. The CDR3 is 13 residues long. V gave up 4 bases and J gave up 15 bases, with 20 bases separating them. Variable domain in full (rest from reference TRBV5-6 and TRBJ2-1): DAGVTQSPTHLIKTRGQQVTLRCSPKSGHDTVSWYQQALGQGPQFIFQYYEEEERQRGNFPDRFSGHQFPNYSSELNVNALLLGDSALYLCASSRSGTRPGFFGPGTRLTVL.

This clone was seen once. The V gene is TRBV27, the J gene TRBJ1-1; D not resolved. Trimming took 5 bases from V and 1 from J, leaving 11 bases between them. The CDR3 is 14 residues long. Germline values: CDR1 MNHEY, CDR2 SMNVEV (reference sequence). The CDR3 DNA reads TGTGCCAGCAGTATACTCCGGGGGAACACTGAAGCTTTCTTT. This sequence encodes CASSILRGNTEAFF.

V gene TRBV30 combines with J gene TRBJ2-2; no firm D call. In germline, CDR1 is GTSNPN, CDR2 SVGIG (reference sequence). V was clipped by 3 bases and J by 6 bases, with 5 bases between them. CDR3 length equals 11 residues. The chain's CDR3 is CAWSRSGELFF. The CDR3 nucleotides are TGTGCCTGGAGCCGATCCGGGGAGCTGTTTTTT.

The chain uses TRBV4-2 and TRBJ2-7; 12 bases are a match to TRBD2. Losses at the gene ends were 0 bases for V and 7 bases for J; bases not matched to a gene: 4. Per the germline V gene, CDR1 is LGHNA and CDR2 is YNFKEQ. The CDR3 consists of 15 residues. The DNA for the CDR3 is TGTGCCAGCAGCCAAGAGATCGGACTAGCGGGGGAGCAGTACTTC. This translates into CASSQEIGLAGEQYF.